These 4 T cell receptor beta chains originate from one sample sequenced in a study of shared clonotypes between healthy human individuals. The data were produced by immunoSEQ multiplex PCR, yet TCRdb's version contains in-frame clones alone and is incomplete. The data contain 400,000 to 500,000 clones, around 79% of them singletons. Sequenced material: PBMCs. These TCRs come from a woman aged 40-49 years in good health. Some clones in this sample may be carry-over from other donors' samples.

The chain combines TRBV28 with TRBJ2-7; possible D gene TRBD1, 6 bases. The CDR3 covers 17 residues. Germline V gene lookup returns CDR1 MDHEN and CDR2 SYDVKM. The germline V and J ends were trimmed by 3 bases and 3 bases, with 21 bases remaining between them. CDR3 sequence: CASSFSGTPLPRYEQYF. The CDR3 nucleotides read TGTGCCAGCAGTTTTTCCGGGACACCACTCCCCCGCTACGAGCAGTACTTC.

The chain combines TRBV6-5 with TRBJ2-1; 10 positions match TRBD2. J was trimmed by 7 bases and V by 0 bases; bases with no gene match: 6. Germline V gene lookup returns CDR1 MNHEY and CDR2 SVGAGI. CDR3 length: 16 amino acids. CDR3 coding DNA: TGTGCCAGCAGTTACTCGGCTAGCGGGAGTGGGAATGAGCAGTTCTTC. As protein: CASSYSASGSGNEQFF.

The CDR3 sequence: CASSPAQVNTGELFF. For the CDR3, the DNA is TGTGCCAGCTCACCAGCACAGGTGAACACCGGGGAGCTGTTTTTT. The chain has TRBV18 and TRBJ2-2; weak D call: TRBD1 (5 bases). V dropped 2 bases and J dropped 1 base, with 8 bases sitting between them. CDR1 and CDR2 (germline): KGHSH, LQKENI. There are 15 residues in the CDR3. Full variable domain (outside the CDR3, taken from reference TRBV18 and TRBJ2-2): NAGVMQNPRHLVRRRGQEARLRCSPMKGHSHVYWYRQLPEEGLKFMVYLQKENIIDESGMPKERFSAEFPKEGPSILRIQQVVRGDSAAYFCASSPAQVNTGELFFGEGSRLTVL.

CDR3 sequence: CASSLADSQETQYF. The CDR3 bases are TGCGCCAGCAGCTTGGCGGACTCCCAAGAGACCCAGTACTTC. This chain links TRBV5-1 with TRBJ2-5; D might be TRBD2 (5 bases). This CDR3 spans 14 amino acids. The germline V and J ends were trimmed by 0 bases and 1 base, with 7 bases remaining between them. Germline values: CDR1 SGHRS, CDR2 YFSETQ.